This entry lists 12 T cell receptor beta chains sequenced from one sample in a study of blood T cell repertoires in COVID-19. Only in-frame clones appear in the TCRdb table, and some are missing; sequencing was by immunoSEQ multiplex PCR. This table holds about 67,000 clones, just under 80% found once. Input material: peripheral blood. The source is an older woman with acute or convalescent COVID-19.

This chain uses TRBV4-2 with TRBJ2-3, with 11 bases lining up with TRBD2. Germline trimming cut 0 bases from V and 2 bases from J; bases unmatched to any gene: 1. The germline gives CDR1 LGHNA, CDR2 YNFKEQ. The CDR3 sequence is 16 residues long. This CDR3 reads CASSQDSGGATDTQYF. For the CDR3, the DNA is TGTGCCAGCAGCCAAGATAGCGGGGGGGCCACAGATACGCAGTATTTT.

The rearrangement links TRBV29-1 to TRBJ1-2; D gene unclear. CDR3 length: 15 amino acids. The germline V gene encodes CDR1 SQVTM and CDR2 ANQGSEA. V lost 0 bases, J lost 6 bases, and 17 bases lay in between. CDR3 sequence (DNA): TGCAGCGTTGAAGATTCGGGCAGCGGATTAGATGGCTACACCTTC. This translates into CSVEDSGSGLDGYTF.

V gene TRBV5-1 combines with J gene TRBJ1-4; perhaps TRBD1 as D (5 bases). Germline V gives CDR1 SGHRS, CDR2 YFSETQ. The V gene lost 0 bases and the J gene lost 9 bases, with 12 bases spanning the gap. The CDR3 extends over 14 amino acids. CDR3 amino acids: CASSLDPQAQKLFF. CDR3 DNA sequence: TGCGCCAGCAGCTTGGACCCACAGGCCCAAAAACTGTTTTTT.

In its sample, this clone was seen a few times. The CDR3 spells CATNVGGTDTQYF. The CDR3 region has the DNA TGTGCCACCAATGTGGGCGGCACAGATACGCAGTATTTT. The chain employs TRBV15 and TRBJ2-3; unclear D gene. Germline V lookup: CDR1 LNHNV, CDR2 YYDKDF (reference sequence). CDR3 size: 13 residues. The V gene lost 7 bases and the J gene lost 1 base, with 9 bases spanning the gap. The full variable domain, rest sourced from reference TRBV15 and TRBJ2-3, is DAMVIQNPRYQVTQFGKPVTLSCSQTLNHNVMYWYQQKSSQAPKLLFHYYDKDFNNEADTPDNFQSRRPNTSFCFLDIRSPGLGDTAMYLCATNVGGTDTQYFGPGTRLTVL.

This rearrangement joins TRBV18 to TRBJ2-3, with 10 bases fitting TRBD2. Trimming at V came to 3 bases and at J to 5 bases, leaving 8 bases not matched to a gene. The CDR3 length is 16 residues. Germline V CDR1 and CDR2: KGHSH, LQKENI. The CDR3 protein is CASSPNTASGGDTQYF. In DNA, the CDR3 is TGTGCCAGCTCACCGAATACGGCTAGCGGGGGAGATACGCAGTATTTT.

The rearrangement uses TRBV5-1 and TRBJ2-2, with no clear D. V was pared by 6 bases and J by 1 base, with 19 bases between. This CDR3 spans 17 amino acids. Looked up from germline, CDR1 is SGHRS and CDR2 is YFSETQ. The CDR3 coding sequence is TGCGCCAGCATATCGGATGTGGGCACCCGGAACACCGGGGAGCTGTTTTTT. Protein: CASISDVGTRNTGELFF.

This clone was seen ten or more times. The chain carries TRBV11-1 and TRBJ2-1; 9 nucleotides line up with TRBD2. This CDR3 comprises 16 residues. V lost 1 base and J lost 8; bases outside the gene matches: 9. Germline assignment: CDR1 SGHAT and CDR2 FQDESV (reference sequence). The CDR3 region is CASSLELAGSRDEQFF. The CDR3 DNA reads as TGTGCCAGCAGCTTAGAGCTAGCGGGATCCCGGGATGAGCAGTTCTTC.

CDR3 residues: CASRLGQGVYNEQFF. The CDR3 region has the DNA TGTGCCAGCAGACTAGGACAGGGGGTGTACAATGAGCAGTTCTTC. The rearrangement uses TRBV11-2 and TRBJ2-1, with 10 bases matching TRBD1. Germline CDR1 SGHAT, CDR2 FQNNGV. V gave up 6 bases and J gave up 4 bases; unmatched junction bases: 6. This CDR3 has 15 amino acids.

The V call is TRBV7-3, the J call TRBJ1-6, with 9 bases lining up with TRBD1. This CDR3 region has 15 residues. The J segment lost 10 bases and the V segment lost 8 bases, leaving 12 bases of the junction unmatched. CDR1 is SGHTA and CDR2 is FQGTGA in the germline V gene. The CDR3 region has the DNA TGTGCCAGCGGCGACGTCCCGGGACAGGGCTCACCCCTCCACTTT. Encoded protein: CASGDVPGQGSPLHF.

V and J are TRBV3-1 (or the pseudogene TRBV3-2) and TRBJ2-2, with 8 bases identical to TRBD2. CDR1 and CDR2 from the germline V gene are LGHDT and YNNKEL (reference sequence). V was clipped by 1 base and J by 1 base; unmatched bases: 8. The length of the CDR3 is 18 residues. As DNA, the CDR3 is TGTGCCAGCAGCCAAGTCGTTACGGGGGGGCTGAACACCGGGGAGCTGTTTTTT. This encodes CASSQVVTGGLNTGELFF.

This clone was found a few times. This chain connects TRBV3-1 (or the pseudogene TRBV3-2) to TRBJ1-4; D possibly corresponds to TRBD1 (5 bases). The CDR3 covers 11 residues. Germline V gene data show CDR1 as LGHDT and CDR2 as YNNKEL (reference sequence). The ends were cut back, 10 bases at V and 11 bases at J, with 14 bases in the middle. Here the CDR3 DNA reads TGTGCCATAAGCTTAGGGGCTAAACTGTTTTTT. This encodes CAISLGAKLFF.

The chain uses TRBV6-4 and TRBJ2-5; TRBD1 matches 7 bases. CDR3 length: 19 residues. Per the germline V gene, CDR1 is MRHNA and CDR2 is SNTAGT. Trimming took 3 bases from V and 8 from J; bases not matched to a gene: 24. This CDR3 reads CASSERGPRLGTSGGTQYF. The CDR3 DNA sequence: TGTGCCAGCAGTGAACGCGGTCCCCGTCTAGGGACCTCAGGGGGAACCCAGTACTTC.